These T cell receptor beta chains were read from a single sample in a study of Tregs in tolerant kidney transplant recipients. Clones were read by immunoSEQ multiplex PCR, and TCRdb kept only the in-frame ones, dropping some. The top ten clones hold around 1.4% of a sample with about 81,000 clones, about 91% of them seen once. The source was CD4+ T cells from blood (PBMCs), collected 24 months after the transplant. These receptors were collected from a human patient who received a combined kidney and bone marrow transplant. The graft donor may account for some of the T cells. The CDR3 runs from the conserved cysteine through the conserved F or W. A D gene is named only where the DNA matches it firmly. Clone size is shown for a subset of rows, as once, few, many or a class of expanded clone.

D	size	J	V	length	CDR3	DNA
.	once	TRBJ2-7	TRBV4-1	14	CASSEGGLLYEQYF	TGCGCCAGCAGCGAAGGGGGACTTCTATACGAGCAGTACTTC
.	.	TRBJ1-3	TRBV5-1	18	CASSLARTGVWTGNTIYF	TGCGCCAGCAGCTTGGCCAGGACGGGGGTCTGGACTGGAAACACCATATATTTT
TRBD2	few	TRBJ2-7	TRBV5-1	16	CASSLPSGRMLYEQYF	TGCGCCAGCAGCTTGCCTTCCGGGAGGATGCTCTACGAGCAGTACTTC
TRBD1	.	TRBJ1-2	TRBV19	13	CASSMGQGVGYTF	TGTGCCAGTAGTATGGGACAGGGGGTTGGCTACACCTTC
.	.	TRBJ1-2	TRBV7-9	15	CASSVGQGPSYGYTF	TGTGCCAGCAGCGTGGGGCAGGGCCCTTCCTATGGCTACACCTTC
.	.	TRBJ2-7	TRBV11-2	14	CASSRRETYYEQYF	TGTGCCAGCAGCCGCCGGGAAACATACTACGAGCAGTACTTC
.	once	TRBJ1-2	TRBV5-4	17	CASSLSLRQVDNYGYTF	TGTGCCAGCAGCTTGTCCCTCCGACAGGTGGATAACTATGGCTACACCTTC
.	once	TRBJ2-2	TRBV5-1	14	CASTSLGNTGELFF	TGCGCCAGCACCTCACTAGGAAACACCGGGGAGCTGTTTTTT
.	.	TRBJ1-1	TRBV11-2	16	CASSLPYRHRNTEAFF	TGTGCCAGCAGCTTACCCTACCGACACCGGAACACTGAAGCTTTCTTT
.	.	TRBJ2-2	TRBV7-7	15	CASSSASGNTGELFF	TGTGCCAGCAGCTCGGCGAGCGGGAACACCGGGGAGCTGTTTTTT
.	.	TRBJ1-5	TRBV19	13	CASSNWSNQPQHF	TGTGCCAGTAGTAACTGGTCCAATCAGCCCCAGCATTTT
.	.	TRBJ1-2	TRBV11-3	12	CASSTRVSGYTF	TGTGCCAGCAGCACACGGGTGTCTGGCTACACCTTC
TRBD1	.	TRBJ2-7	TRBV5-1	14	CASSWGQEHYEQYF	TGCGCCAGCAGCTGGGGACAGGAACACTACGAGCAGTACTTC
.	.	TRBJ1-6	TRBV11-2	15	CASSLEWRANSPLHF	TGTGCCAGCAGCTTAGAGTGGAGGGCAAATTCACCCCTCCACTTT
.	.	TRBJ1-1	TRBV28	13	CASSLNLLGGAFF	TGTGCCAGCAGTTTAAATCTTCTAGGTGGGGCTTTCTTT